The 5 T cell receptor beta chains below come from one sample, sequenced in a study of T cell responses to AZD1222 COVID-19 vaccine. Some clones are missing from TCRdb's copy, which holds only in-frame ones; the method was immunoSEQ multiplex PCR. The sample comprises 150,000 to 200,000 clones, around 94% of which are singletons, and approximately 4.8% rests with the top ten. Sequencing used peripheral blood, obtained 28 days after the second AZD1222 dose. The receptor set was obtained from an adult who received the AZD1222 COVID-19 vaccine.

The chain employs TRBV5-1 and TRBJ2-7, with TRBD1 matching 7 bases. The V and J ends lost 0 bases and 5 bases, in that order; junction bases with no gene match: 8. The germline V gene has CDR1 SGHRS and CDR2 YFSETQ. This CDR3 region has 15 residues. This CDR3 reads CASSLEGQWSHEQYF. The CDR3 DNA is TGCGCCAGCAGCTTGGAGGGACAGTGGTCTCACGAGCAGTACTTC.

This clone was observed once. CDR3 sequence: CASMGGFSYGYTF. The CDR3 coding sequence is TGTGCCAGCATGGGGGGTTTCAGCTATGGCTACACCTTC. This chain connects TRBV2 to TRBJ1-2, with a tentative D call TRBD1 (5 bases). This CDR3 has 13 residues. The V gene lost 7 bases and the J gene lost 4 bases, with 13 bases spanning the gap. CDR1 SNHLY and CDR2 FYNNEI come from the germline V gene.

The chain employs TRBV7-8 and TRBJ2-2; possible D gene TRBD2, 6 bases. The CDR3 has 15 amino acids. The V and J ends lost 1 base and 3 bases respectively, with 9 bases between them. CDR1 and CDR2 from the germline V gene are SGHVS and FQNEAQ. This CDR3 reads CASSLGTTHTGELFF. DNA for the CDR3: TGTGCCAGCAGCTTAGGGACTACCCACACCGGGGAGCTGTTTTTT.

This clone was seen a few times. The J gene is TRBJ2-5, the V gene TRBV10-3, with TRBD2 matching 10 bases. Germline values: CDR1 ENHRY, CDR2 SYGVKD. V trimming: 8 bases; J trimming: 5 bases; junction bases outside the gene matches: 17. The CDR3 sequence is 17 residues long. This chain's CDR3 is CAIRQGSGRAQGETQYF. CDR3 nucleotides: TGTGCCATCCGGCAAGGGAGCGGGAGGGCCCAGGGGGAGACCCAGTACTTC.

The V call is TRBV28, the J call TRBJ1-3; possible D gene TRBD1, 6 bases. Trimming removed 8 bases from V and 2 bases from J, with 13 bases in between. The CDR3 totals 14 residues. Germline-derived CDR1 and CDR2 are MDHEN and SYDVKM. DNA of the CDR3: TGTGCCAGCGAGAGCGGGGGGCCTGGAAACACCATATATTTT. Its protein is CASESGGPGNTIYF.